Here is one T cell receptor (beta chain) with its context. Germline lookup yields CDR1 SGDLS and CDR2 YYNGEE. The trim removed 0 bases at V and 4 bases at J, leaving 5 bases unmatched. This CDR3 comprises 16 residues. This sample stems from a study of control samples from healthy donors and cancer patients. Profiled with immunoSEQ multiplex PCR; TCRdb holds only in-frame clones, not every one. The sample holds 130,000 to 150,000 clones; about 88% are singletons and the top ten take around 8.2%. The sequence derives from a woman in her twenties or thirties in good health. The chain joins TRBV9 to TRBJ2-7, with 12 bases that match TRBD1. Material: blood. CDR3 in amino acids: CASSVAGTGGLYEQYF. The CDR3 bases are TGTGCCAGCAGCGTAGCTGGGACAGGGGGCTTATACGAGCAGTACTTC. Filled out from reference TRBV9 and TRBJ2-7, the complete variable domain reads DSGVTQTPKHLITATGQRVTLRCSPRSGDLSVYWYQQSLDQGLQFLIQYYNGEERAKGNILERFSAQQFPDLHSELNLSSLELGDSALYFCASSVAGTGGLYEQYFGPGTRLTVT.